The T cell receptor beta chain described here comes from a study of cytomegalovirus exposure and HLA in healthy donors. The CDR3 is 17 amino acids. Germline-derived CDR1 and CDR2 are SGHRS and YFSETQ. V lost 2 bases and J lost 2; bases outside the gene matches: 8. This clone was detected a few times. Its target is unknown. The study, taken as a whole, reports: According to the study, about 180 TCR beta chains were cytomegalovirus-associated. Rates of TCR association differed by HLA locus in a later analysis, with DRB1 highest and HLA-C lowest. With high specificity and sensitivity, the classifier reportedly diagnosed cytomegalovirus status.

Primers for the PCR totalled 60 Vbeta and 13 Jbeta. Sequenced by immunoSEQ multiplex PCR; TCRdb stores in-frame clones only, minus some. Of 130,000 or so clones listed, about 8.5% are singletons. The chain combines TRBV5-1 with TRBJ2-5, with 11 bases fitting TRBD2. This clonotype was sampled from a man in his forties or fifties in good health and CMV-seronegative. The sequenced material came from PBMCs. Here the CDR3 reads CASSFELAGGLQETQYF. The CDR3 bases are TGCGCCAGCAGCTTTGAGCTAGCGGGGGGTTTGCAAGAGACCCAGTACTTC.